This is a list of T cell receptor beta chains from one sample in a study of Graves' ophthalmopathy and Graves' hyperthyroidism. TCRdb recomputed calls from the multiplex PCR reads with MiXCR, one row per CDR3 protein. The sample lists just over 400,000 distinct CDR3 sequences, under 25% occurring once. Material for sequencing was peripheral blood. The receptors originated from a woman between 18 and 29 years old with stable Graves' hyperthyroidism. CDR3s include the opening cysteine and the closing phenylalanine or tryptophan. D genes are given only for firm matches. For some rows the clone size is stated as once, few or many, or as a class when expanded; others skip it.

d_gene	v_gene	j_gene	len	abundance	CDR3aa	CDR3nt
TRBD1	TRBV6-1	TRBJ1-6	17	-	CASESGGSRLYNSPLHF	TGTGCCAGCGAATCAGGGGGTTCCCGCCTCTATAATTCACCCCTCCACTTT
-	TRBV29-1	TRBJ2-7	11	many	CSMMTPYEQYF	TGCAGCATGATGACACCCTACGAGCAGTACTTC
TRBD2	TRBV11-2	TRBJ2-7	16	many	CASSAPRGRVPYEQYF	TGTGCCAGCAGCGCCCCCCGCGGGAGGGTCCCCTACGAGCAGTACTTC
TRBD1	TRBV7-2	TRBJ2-5	15	many	CASSLSPGGEETQYF	TGTGCCAGCAGCTTATCTCCAGGGGGCGAAGAGACCCAGTACTTC
-	TRBV12-3/TRBV12-4	TRBJ2-5	13	many	CASSLDGASAQYF	TGTGCCAGCAGTTTAGACGGGGCGTCGGCCCAGTACTTC
-	TRBV12-3/TRBV12-4	TRBJ2-7	16	many	CASSPGRNPIYYEQYF	TGTGCCAGCAGTCCTGGACGGAATCCCATATACTACGAGCAGTACTTC
-	TRBV4-1	TRBJ2-7	15	many	CASRGLSAGAYEQYF	TGCGCCAGCCGGGGGCTAAGCGCCGGGGCCTACGAGCAGTACTTC
TRBD1	TRBV19	TRBJ1-2	14	many	CASSPFRGNYGYTF	TGTGCCAGTAGTCCATTCAGGGGGAACTATGGCTACACCTTC
-	TRBV24-1	TRBJ2-5	14	-	CATSDFGTQETQYF	TGTGCCACCAGTGATTTCGGCACCCAAGAGACCCAGTACTTC
TRBD1	TRBV7-2	TRBJ2-4	15	many	CASSLPWTGKNIQYF	TGTGCCAGCAGCTTACCATGGACAGGCAAAAACATTCAGTACTTC
-	TRBV12-3/TRBV12-4	TRBJ1-1	14	many	CASRDLRGNTEAFF	TGTGCCAGCAGGGACCTTCGGGGGAACACTGAAGCTTTCTTT
-	TRBV12-3/TRBV12-4	TRBJ2-3	13	many	CASLERNTDTQYF	TGTGCCAGCCTGGAGCGGAACACAGATACGCAGTATTTT
-	TRBV27	TRBJ1-1	13	-	CASRPDGMGEAFF	TGTGCCAGCAGACCTGACGGTATGGGTGAAGCTTTCTTT
TRBD2	TRBV5-1	TRBJ2-7	16	many	CASSLTSGRAKGEQYF	TGCGCCAGCAGCTTGACGAGTGGGAGGGCTAAGGGCGAGCAGTACTTC
-	TRBV10-3	TRBJ2-2	11	many	CAISHTGELFF	TGTGCCATCAGCCACACCGGGGAGCTGTTTTTT
-	TRBV20-1	TRBJ2-5	12	many	CSARGREETQYF	TGCAGTGCAAGAGGCAGGGAAGAGACCCAGTACTTC
-	TRBV7-3	TRBJ2-5	14	-	CASTHPGLRETQYF	TGTGCCAGCACCCATCCAGGGTTGAGAGAGACCCAGTACTTC
TRBD1	TRBV25-1	TRBJ2-7	15	many	CASSETGQGIYEQYF	TGTGCCAGCAGTGAAACGGGACAGGGGATATACGAGCAGTACTTC
-	TRBV7-2	TRBJ1-1	15	-	CASSPLRGVDTEAFF	TGTGCCAGCAGCCCACTGAGGGGCGTAGACACTGAAGCTTTCTTT
-	TRBV6-2/TRBV6-3	TRBJ1-5	12	-	CASMERDQPQHF	TGTGCCAGCATGGAGAGGGATCAGCCCCAGCATTTT
-	TRBV6-2/TRBV6-3	TRBJ1-5	16	-	CASSPPGLRVEQPQHF	TGTGCCAGCAGTCCCCCGGGACTCAGGGTTGAACAGCCCCAGCATTTT
-	TRBV30	TRBJ1-1	13	many	CAWTRGHSTEAFF	TGTGCCTGGACTAGGGGTCATTCCACTGAAGCTTTCTTT
-	TRBV10-3	TRBJ2-5	13	-	CAIKIDTQETQYF	TGTGCCATCAAAATCGACACCCAAGAGACCCAGTACTTC
-	TRBV12-3/TRBV12-4	TRBJ1-1	14	many	CASSLLRQNTEAFF	TGTGCCAGCAGTTTGCTCCGCCAGAACACTGAAGCTTTCTTT
-	TRBV18	TRBJ1-2	12	few	CASSPKAYGYTF	TGTGCCAGCTCACCAAAGGCCTATGGCTACACCTTC
-	TRBV29-1	TRBJ2-5	13	many	CSVEDPFQETQYF	TGCAGCGTTGAAGATCCCTTCCAAGAGACCCAGTACTTC
TRBD2	TRBV6-2/TRBV6-3	TRBJ2-4	16	many	CASSHRLAVAKNIQYF	TGTGCCAGCAGTCACCGACTAGCGGTAGCCAAAAACATTCAGTACTTC
-	TRBV29-1	TRBJ1-5	12	many	CSPGGRGQPQHF	TGCAGCCCTGGAGGCAGAGGTCAGCCCCAGCATTTT
TRBD2	TRBV28	TRBJ2-7	16	many	CASSRTSGHFSYEQYF	TGTGCCAGCAGTCGGACTAGCGGGCACTTCTCCTACGAGCAGTACTTC
TRBD2	TRBV30	TRBJ2-5	15	once	CAWSVLAGVGETQYF	TGTGCCTGGAGTGTGCTGGCGGGAGTGGGTGAGACCCAGTACTTC
-	TRBV28	TRBJ1-1	13	-	CASTPGRAGTAFF	TGTGCCAGCACCCCGGGGAGGGCGGGGACTGCTTTCTTT
-	TRBV29-1	TRBJ1-1	15	many	CSPQGLTGTITEAFF	TGCAGCCCCCAGGGGCTAACCGGGACAATCACTGAAGCTTTCTTT
-	TRBV4-1	TRBJ1-6	17	few	CASSQPGRRSYNSPLHF	TGCGCCAGCAGCCAACCCGGACGCCGCTCCTATAATTCACCCCTCCACTTT
-	TRBV4-1	TRBJ1-1	16	-	CASSLSPTRTDLEAFF	TGCGCCAGCAGCCTCTCGCCTACCCGGACAGACCTCGAAGCTTTCTTT
TRBD1	TRBV20-1	TRBJ2-7	18	many	CSAANEPQTGKFGYEQYF	TGCAGTGCTGCAAATGAGCCTCAGACAGGGAAATTTGGATACGAGCAGTACTTC
-	TRBV6-5	TRBJ1-5	13	once	CASSYGFSQPQHF	TGTGCCAGCAGTTACGGCTTCAGTCAGCCCCAGCATTTT